The rows below give T cell receptor beta chains drawn from one sample of a study of cytomegalovirus exposure and HLA in healthy donors. Using immunoSEQ multiplex PCR, the repertoire was profiled, and TCRdb retains in-frame clones only, with some absent. The repertoire holds some 270,000 clones, with 65% to 90% as singletons. The sequenced material came from PBMCs. The origin of the receptors is a young woman in good health and CMV-seronegative. Both conserved end residues are part of each CDR3. A D gene is named only where the DNA matches it firmly. For some rows the clone size is stated as once, few or many, or as a class when expanded; others skip it.

D,J,size,V,DNA,CDR3
TRBD1,TRBJ2-3,NA,TRBV5-6,TGTGCCAGCAGCTTGGGCCCAGGGGGCGCTTGCGGGGTTGTAGATACGCAGTATTTT,CASSLGPGGACGVVDTQYF
TRBD1,TRBJ2-1,NA,TRBV27,TGTGCCAGCCGTCACACAGGGGTCGATGAGCAGTTCTTC,CASRHTGVDEQFF
NA,TRBJ2-5,NA,TRBV5-1,TGCGCCAGCAGCTCCCATTCTGGTACTAGCACCAGGCTGGCGTACTTC,CASSSHSGTSTRLAYF
NA,TRBJ1-4,NA,TRBV9,TGTGCCAGCAGCGGCCGGGACATTGCAACTAATGAAAAACTGTTTTTT,CASSGRDIATNEKLFF
TRBD1,TRBJ1-1,once,TRBV9,TGTGCCAGCAGCGTAATGGGTCAGGGGGCGACTGAAGCTTTCTTT,CASSVMGQGATEAFF
NA,TRBJ1-2,few,TRBV7-9,TGTGCCAGCAACCGGGACACCCCGGCCCATCGTGGCTACACCTTC,CASNRDTPAHRGYTF
TRBD1,TRBJ2-5,NA,TRBV9,TGTGCCAGCAGCATGACCCCCGGGACAGAAGAGACCCAGTACTTC,CASSMTPGTEETQYF
NA,TRBJ2-7,NA,TRBV6-5,TGTGCCAGCAGATCAGGACAGTCAAGCTCCTACGAGCAGTACTTC,CASRSGQSSSYEQYF
NA,TRBJ1-4,NA,TRBV9,TGTGCCAGCAGCGTAGATAGGGGAGGCCCCGGGGAAAAACTGTTTTTT,CASSVDRGGPGEKLFF
NA,TRBJ1-1,once,TRBV5-1,TGCGCCAGCAGCCCCGGGATTACTGAAGCTTTCTTT,CASSPGITEAFF
TRBD2,TRBJ2-3,NA,TRBV13,TGTGCCAGCAGCTTAGAGGGTCTCGGAGCGGGAGGCCCAGATACGCAGTATTTT,CASSLEGLGAGGPDTQYF
TRBD1,TRBJ1-2,NA,TRBV7-3,TGTGCCAGCAGCTTCGACAGGGGGGGCTATGGCTACACCTTC,CASSFDRGGYGYTF
NA,TRBJ1-1,NA,TRBV6-4,TGTGCCAGCAGAGAGGTCCATGGAAGGAACACTGAAGCTTTCTTT,CASREVHGRNTEAFF
TRBD1,TRBJ1-2,few,TRBV10-3,TGTGCCATCAGTGAGACGGACAGGGCGGGAGGCTACACCTTC,CAISETDRAGGYTF
TRBD1,TRBJ1-1,NA,TRBV11-3,TGTGCCAGCAGTGTCTCCAGGACAGGGGTGACTGAAGCTTTCTTT,CASSVSRTGVTEAFF
NA,TRBJ1-6,NA,TRBV28,TGTGCCAGCAGTTTGTCAGGGAAGGATTCACCCCTCCACTTT,CASSLSGKDSPLHF
TRBD1,TRBJ2-2,NA,TRBV2,TGTGCCAGCAAGCCGGGACAGGGTTACACCGGGGAGCTGTTTTTT,CASKPGQGYTGELFF
TRBD1,TRBJ2-3,NA,TRBV18,TGTGCCAGCTCACCTGGGACAGGGTGGGATACGCAGTATTTT,CASSPGTGWDTQYF
TRBD2,TRBJ2-1,once,TRBV5-1,TGCGCCAGCAGCTTGGATAGAAGGGCTAGCGGGTTCAGCTCCTACAATGAGCAGTTCTTC,CASSLDRRASGFSSYNEQFF
TRBD1,TRBJ2-7,NA,TRBV13,TGTGCCAGCAGCCATCCCCAGACAGGGGCCTACGAGCAGTACTTC,CASSHPQTGAYEQYF
TRBD1,TRBJ2-1,NA,TRBV4-1,TGCGCCAGCGGCCCCGGGACAGGGGGTCTCTTTGACAATGAGCAGTTCTTC,CASGPGTGGLFDNEQFF
NA,TRBJ1-5,few,TRBV27,TGTGCCAGCAGTTTCCAGGGTCAGCCCCAGCATTTT,CASSFQGQPQHF
TRBD1,TRBJ2-7,NA,TRBV29-1,TGCAGCGTTGGGGACAGGGAGTCCTACGAGCAGTACTTC,CSVGDRESYEQYF
TRBD1,TRBJ1-2,NA,TRBV28,TGTGCCAGCAGGCGAGGGGGCGAGAACTATGGCTACACCTTC,CASRRGGENYGYTF
NA,TRBJ1-2,NA,TRBV29-1,TGCAGCGTACAGGGTAGTGGCTATGGCTACACCTTC,CSVQGSGYGYTF
TRBD1,TRBJ1-5,NA,TRBV15,TGTGCCACCAGCAGAGGGCGAACAGGGGGTGGGTATAGCAATCAGCCCCAGCATTTT,CATSRGRTGGGYSNQPQHF
NA,TRBJ1-2,NA,TRBV6-5,TGTGCCAGCAGTTACACAGGGAGTGCTAACTATGGCTACACCTTC,CASSYTGSANYGYTF
NA,TRBJ2-7,NA,TRBV7-8,TGTGCCAGCAGCTTAGGGGGGCTCCAATTCTCCTACGAGCAGTACTTC,CASSLGGLQFSYEQYF
TRBD1,TRBJ1-6,many,TRBV30,TGTGCCTTGAAGATCAGGACAGGGCTCTCCTATAATTCACCCCTCCACTTT,CALKIRTGLSYNSPLHF
TRBD1,TRBJ1-2,few,TRBV5-1,TGCGCCAGCAGCGACAGGGCTGGCTACACCTTC,CASSDRAGYTF
TRBD1,TRBJ1-2,NA,TRBV2,TGTGCCAGCACCCGGGACAGGGTAGACTATGGCTACACCTTC,CASTRDRVDYGYTF
TRBD2,TRBJ2-7,NA,TRBV29-1,TGCAGCGTTGACAAGCGGGGGGGTTTTGAGCAGTACTTC,CSVDKRGGFEQYF
NA,TRBJ2-7,NA,TRBV2,TGTGCCAGCAGTGATGGCCAGACCTACGAGCAGTACTTC,CASSDGQTYEQYF
NA,TRBJ1-6,NA,TRBV7-9,TGTGCCAGCAGCGGTCCCGGGGGTGATTCACCCCTCCACTTT,CASSGPGGDSPLHF
TRBD2,TRBJ2-2,NA,TRBV7-6,TGTGCCAGCAGTTGGACTAGCGGGGGAGGGGAGCTGTTTTTT,CASSWTSGGGELFF
NA,TRBJ2-5,NA,TRBV7-2,TGTGCCAGCCGGGGAGAGACCCAGTACTTC,CASRGETQYF
NA,TRBJ2-7,NA,TRBV5-8,TGTGCCAGCAGCCTCCAGACAGGGACTCTCGTTCCCTACGAGCAGTACTTC,CASSLQTGTLVPYEQYF